This TCR beta chain was identified during a study of blood T cell repertoires in COVID-19. Method: immunoSEQ multiplex PCR; TCRdb's copy keeps in-frame clones and lacks some. The data show 450,000 to 500,000 clones, roughly 87% seen once. This CDR3 has 15 residues. CDR1 MNHEY and CDR2 SMNVEV come from the germline V gene (reference sequence). The V and J ends lost 3 bases and 4 bases respectively, with 14 bases between them. This receptor was obtained from a woman younger than 30 who had recovered from COVID-19. This chain connects TRBV27 to TRBJ2-3, with a weak D call TRBD1 (6 bases). Sequenced: PBMCs or T cells enriched from blood (not recorded which). CDR3 in DNA: TGTGCCAGCAGTTTGTTTTGGACAGATTCAGATACGCAGTATTTT. As protein: CASSLFWTDSDTQYF.